Reported below is one T cell receptor beta chain. No antigen is known for it. The junction had 3 bases not matched to a gene; V was cut back by 4 bases and J by 0 bases. Germline CDR1 is SGHRS and CDR2 is YFSETQ. The CDR3 is 15 residues long. Time point reported: pre-treatment sample, taken before nivolumab and TIL therapy. The libraries were made with immunoSEQ v3. Clones were read by immunoSEQ multiplex PCR, and TCRdb kept only the in-frame ones, dropping some. The profile covers 55,000 to 60,000 clones, with roughly 70% appearing a single time and about 1.8% taken by the ten largest. This sample was taken from a study of TIL therapy for anti-PD-1-resistant metastatic lung cancer. Notes on the study in general: After infusion, TIL clonotypes partly replaced peripheral T cells and declined over months. This highly selected cohort may not generalize to typical lung cancer patients.

This clonotype originated in a person aged 25-85 years with non-small cell lung cancer. This chain uses TRBV5-1 with TRBJ2-1, with 8 bases that match TRBD2. The sample was blood, taken at baseline. The CDR3 sequence is CASSPGGSSYNEQFF. The CDR3, as DNA: TGCGCCAGCAGCCCGGGGGGGAGCTCCTACAATGAGCAGTTCTTC.